This TCR beta chain is drawn from a study of T cell changes during pregnancy in multiple sclerosis. The protocol was immunoSEQ multiplex PCR, while the TCRdb copy is restricted to in-frame clones and leaves out a portion. This sample has tens of thousands of clones; approximately 91% occur once, and the top ten carry about 1.5%. This CDR3 has 12 residues. CDR1 and CDR2 (germline): MDHEN, SYDVKM. V lost 8 bases, J lost 3 bases, and 10 bases lay in between. The source of this sequence is a female donor with multiple sclerosis, enrolled in a pregnancy study. The input for sequencing was peripheral blood, taken in the third trimester of pregnancy. The gene calls are TRBV28 and TRBJ1-1, with D unclear. DNA of the CDR3: TGTGCCAGCTTAGAGGGATACACTGAAGCTTTCTTT. It encodes CASLEGYTEAFF. Combining the CDR3 with reference TRBV28 and TRBJ1-1 gives the whole variable domain DVKVTQSSRYLVKRTGEKVFLECVQDMDHENMFWYRQDPGLGLRLIYFSYDVKMKEKGDIPEGYSVSREKKERFSLILESASTNQTSMYLCASLEGYTEAFFGQGTRLTVV.